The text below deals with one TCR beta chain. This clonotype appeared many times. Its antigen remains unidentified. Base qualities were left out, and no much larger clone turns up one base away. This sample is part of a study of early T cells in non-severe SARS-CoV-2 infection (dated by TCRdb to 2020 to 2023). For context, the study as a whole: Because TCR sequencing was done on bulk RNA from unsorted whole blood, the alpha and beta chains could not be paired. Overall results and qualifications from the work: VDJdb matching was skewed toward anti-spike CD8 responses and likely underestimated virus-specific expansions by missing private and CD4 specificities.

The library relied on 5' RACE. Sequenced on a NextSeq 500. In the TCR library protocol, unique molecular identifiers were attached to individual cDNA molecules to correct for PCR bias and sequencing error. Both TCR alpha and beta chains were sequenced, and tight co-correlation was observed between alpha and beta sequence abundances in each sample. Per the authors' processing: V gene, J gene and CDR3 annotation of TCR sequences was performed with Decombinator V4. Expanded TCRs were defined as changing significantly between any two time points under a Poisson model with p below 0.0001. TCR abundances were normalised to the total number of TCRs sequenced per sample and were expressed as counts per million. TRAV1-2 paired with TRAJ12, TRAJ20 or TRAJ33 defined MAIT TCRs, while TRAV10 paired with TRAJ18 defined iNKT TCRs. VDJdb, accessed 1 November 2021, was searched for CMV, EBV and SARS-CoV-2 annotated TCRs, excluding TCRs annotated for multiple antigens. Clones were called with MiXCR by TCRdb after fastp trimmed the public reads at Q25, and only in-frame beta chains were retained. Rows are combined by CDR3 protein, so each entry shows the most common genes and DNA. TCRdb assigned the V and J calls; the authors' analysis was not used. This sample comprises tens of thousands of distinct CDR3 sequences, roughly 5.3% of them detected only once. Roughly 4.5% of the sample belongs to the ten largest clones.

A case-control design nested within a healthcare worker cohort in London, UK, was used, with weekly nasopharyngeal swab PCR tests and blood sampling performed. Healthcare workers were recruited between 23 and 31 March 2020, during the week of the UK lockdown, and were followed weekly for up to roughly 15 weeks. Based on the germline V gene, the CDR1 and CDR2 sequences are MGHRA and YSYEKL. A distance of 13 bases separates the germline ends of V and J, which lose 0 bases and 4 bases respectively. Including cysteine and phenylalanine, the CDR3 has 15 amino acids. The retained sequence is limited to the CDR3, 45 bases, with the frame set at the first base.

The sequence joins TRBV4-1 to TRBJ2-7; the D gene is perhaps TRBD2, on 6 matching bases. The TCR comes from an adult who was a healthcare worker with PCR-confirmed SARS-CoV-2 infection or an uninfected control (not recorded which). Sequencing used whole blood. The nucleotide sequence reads TGCGCCAGCAGCCAAGAGGAGACTAGTAGGTACGAGCAGTACTTC. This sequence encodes CASSQEETSRYEQYF.